Below, one TCR beta chain is given with its context. These data are taken from a study of blood T cell repertoires in COVID-19. At the level of the study: Nucleic acid was either cDNA or gDNA, and it came from T cells, B-cell-depleted T cells, or PBMCs.

How the authors handled the data: Amplification of reference gene primers was used by the study to estimate nucleated cell counts. Sequencing used immunoSEQ multiplex PCR; TCRdb keeps in-frame clones, though not all of them. D and trimming were read from the DNA, whereas the V and J calls and clone size are those reported in that table. Of 80,000 to 100,000 clones listed, 80% are singletons. Germline lookup yields CDR1 SGHRS and CDR2 YFSETQ. With V trimmed by 5 bases and J by 4 bases, 11 bases remained unmatched. The CDR3 is 15 amino acids. The sequencing input was peripheral blood. V gene TRBV5-1 combines with J gene TRBJ2-7; TRBD1 aligns across 8 bases. The clonotype was recovered from a human donor in a cohort sampled during active COVID-19. CDR3 region: CASREGQGQYYEQYF. DNA of the CDR3: TGCGCCAGCAGGGAAGGACAGGGACAGTATTACGAGCAGTACTTC. Variable domain in full (rest from reference TRBV5-1 and TRBJ2-7): KAGVTQTPRYLIKTRGQQVTLSCSPISGHRSVSWYQQTPGQGLQFLFEYFSETQRNKGNFPGRFSGRQFSNSRSEMNVSTLELGDSALYLCASREGQGQYYEQYFGPGTRLTVT.